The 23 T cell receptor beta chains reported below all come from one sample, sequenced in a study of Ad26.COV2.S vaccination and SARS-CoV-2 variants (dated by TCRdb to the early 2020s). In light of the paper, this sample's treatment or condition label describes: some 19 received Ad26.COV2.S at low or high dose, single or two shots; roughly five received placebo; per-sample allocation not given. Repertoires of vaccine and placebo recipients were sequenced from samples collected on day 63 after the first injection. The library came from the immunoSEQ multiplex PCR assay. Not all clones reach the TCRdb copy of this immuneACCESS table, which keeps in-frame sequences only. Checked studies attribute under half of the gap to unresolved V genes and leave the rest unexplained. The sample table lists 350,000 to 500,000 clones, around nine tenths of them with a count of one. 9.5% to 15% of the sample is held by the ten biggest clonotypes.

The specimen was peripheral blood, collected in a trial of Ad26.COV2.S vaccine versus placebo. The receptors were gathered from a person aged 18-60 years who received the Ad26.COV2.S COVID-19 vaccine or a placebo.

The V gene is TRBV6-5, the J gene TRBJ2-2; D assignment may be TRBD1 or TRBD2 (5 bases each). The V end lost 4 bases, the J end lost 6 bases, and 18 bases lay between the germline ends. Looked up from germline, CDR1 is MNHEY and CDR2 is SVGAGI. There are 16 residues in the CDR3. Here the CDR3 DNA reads TGTGCCAGCAGTTCTCCTCCACGGGGCGGGTCCGGGGAGCTGTTTTTT. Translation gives CASSSPPRGGSGELFF.

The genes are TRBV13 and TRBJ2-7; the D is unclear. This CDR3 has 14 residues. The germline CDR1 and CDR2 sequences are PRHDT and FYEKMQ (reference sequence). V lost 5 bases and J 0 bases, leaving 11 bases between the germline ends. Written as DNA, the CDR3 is TGTGCCAGCAGCCGACGATTAAGCTCCTACGAGCAGTACTTC. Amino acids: CASSRRLSSYEQYF.

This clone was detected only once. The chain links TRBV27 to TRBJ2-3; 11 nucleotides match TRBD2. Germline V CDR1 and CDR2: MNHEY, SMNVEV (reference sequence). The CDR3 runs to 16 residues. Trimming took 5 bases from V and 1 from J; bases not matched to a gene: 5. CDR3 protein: CASSPASGRRTDTQYF. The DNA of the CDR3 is TGTGCCAGCAGTCCCGCTAGCGGGAGGCGCACAGATACGCAGTATTTT.

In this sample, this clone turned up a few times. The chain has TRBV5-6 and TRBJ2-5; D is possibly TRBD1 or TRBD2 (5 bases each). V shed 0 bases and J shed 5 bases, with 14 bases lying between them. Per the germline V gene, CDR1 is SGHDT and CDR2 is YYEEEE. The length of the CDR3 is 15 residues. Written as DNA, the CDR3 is TGTGCCAGCAGCTTGGATAGGGGAGCGAAGGAGACCCAGTACTTC. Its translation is CASSLDRGAKETQYF. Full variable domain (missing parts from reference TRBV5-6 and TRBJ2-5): DAGVTQSPTHLIKTRGQQVTLRCSPKSGHDTVSWYQQALGQGPQFIFQYYEEEERQRGNFPDRFSGHQFPNYSSELNVNALLLGDSALYLCASSLDRGAKETQYFGPGTRLLVL.

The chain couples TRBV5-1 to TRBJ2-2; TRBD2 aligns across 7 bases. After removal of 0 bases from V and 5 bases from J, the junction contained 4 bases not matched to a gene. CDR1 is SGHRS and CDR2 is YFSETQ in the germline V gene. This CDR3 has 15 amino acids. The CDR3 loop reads CASSLVAGETGELFF. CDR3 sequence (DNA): TGCGCCAGCAGCTTGGTGGCGGGAGAGACCGGGGAGCTGTTTTTT. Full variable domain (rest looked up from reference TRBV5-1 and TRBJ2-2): KAGVTQTPRYLIKTRGQQVTLSCSPISGHRSVSWYQQTPGQGLQFLFEYFSETQRNKGNFPGRFSGRQFSNSRSEMNVSTLELGDSALYLCASSLVAGETGELFFGEGSRLTVL.

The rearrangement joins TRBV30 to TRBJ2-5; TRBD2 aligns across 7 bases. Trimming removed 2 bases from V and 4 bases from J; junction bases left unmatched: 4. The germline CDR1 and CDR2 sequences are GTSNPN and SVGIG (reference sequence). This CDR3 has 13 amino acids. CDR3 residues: CAWSRSGIETQYF. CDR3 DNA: TGTGCCTGGAGTCGAAGCGGGATAGAGACCCAGTACTTC.

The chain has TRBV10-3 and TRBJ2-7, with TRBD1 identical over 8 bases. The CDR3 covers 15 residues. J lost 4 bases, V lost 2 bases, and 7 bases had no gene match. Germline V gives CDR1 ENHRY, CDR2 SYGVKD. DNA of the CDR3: TGTGCCATCAGTGAGCCCAGGGGGCGCCGATACGAGCAGTACTTC. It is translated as CAISEPRGRRYEQYF.

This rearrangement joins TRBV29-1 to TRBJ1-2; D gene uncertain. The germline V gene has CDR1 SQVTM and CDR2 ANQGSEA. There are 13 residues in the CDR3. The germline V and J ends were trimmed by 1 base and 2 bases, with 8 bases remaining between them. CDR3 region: CSVEALENYGYTF. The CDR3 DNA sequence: TGCAGCGTTGAAGCTCTTGAGAACTATGGCTACACCTTC.

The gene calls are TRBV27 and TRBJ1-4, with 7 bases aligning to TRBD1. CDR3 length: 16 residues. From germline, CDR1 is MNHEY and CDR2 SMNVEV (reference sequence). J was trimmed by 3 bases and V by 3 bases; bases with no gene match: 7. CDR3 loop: CASSFYRGSANEKLFF. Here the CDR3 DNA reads TGTGCCAGCAGTTTCTACAGGGGTTCGGCTAATGAAAAACTGTTTTTT. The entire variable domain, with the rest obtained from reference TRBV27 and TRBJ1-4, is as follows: EAQVTQNPRYLITVTGKKLTVTCSQNMNHEYMSWYRQDPGLGLRQIYYSMNVEVTDKGDVPEGYKVSRKEKRNFPLILESPSPNQTSLYFCASSFYRGSANEKLFFGSGTQLSVL.

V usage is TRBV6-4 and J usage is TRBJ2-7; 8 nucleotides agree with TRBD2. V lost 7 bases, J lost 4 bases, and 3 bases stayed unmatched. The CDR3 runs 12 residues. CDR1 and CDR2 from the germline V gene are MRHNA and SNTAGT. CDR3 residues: CASKAGVYEQYF. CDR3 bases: TGTGCCAGCAAAGCGGGAGTGTACGAGCAGTACTTC.

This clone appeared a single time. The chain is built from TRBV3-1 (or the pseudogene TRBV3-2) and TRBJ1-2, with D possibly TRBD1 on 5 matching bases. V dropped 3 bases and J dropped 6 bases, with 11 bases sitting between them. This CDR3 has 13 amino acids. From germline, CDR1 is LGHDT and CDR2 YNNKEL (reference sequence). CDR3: CASSQRGRDGYTF. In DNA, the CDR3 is TGTGCCAGCAGCCAGAGGGGACGGGATGGCTACACCTTC.

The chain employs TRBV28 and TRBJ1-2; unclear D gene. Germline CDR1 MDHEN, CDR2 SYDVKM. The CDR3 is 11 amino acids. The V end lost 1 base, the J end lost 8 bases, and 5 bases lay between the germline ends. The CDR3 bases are TGTGCCAGCAGTTTATTAGAAGGCTACACCTTC. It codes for CASSLLEGYTF.

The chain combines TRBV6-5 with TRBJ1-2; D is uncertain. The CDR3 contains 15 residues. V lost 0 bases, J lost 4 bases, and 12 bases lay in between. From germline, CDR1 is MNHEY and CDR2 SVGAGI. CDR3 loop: CASSYSHPGAYGYTF. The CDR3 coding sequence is TGTGCCAGCAGTTACTCACATCCGGGAGCCTATGGCTACACCTTC.

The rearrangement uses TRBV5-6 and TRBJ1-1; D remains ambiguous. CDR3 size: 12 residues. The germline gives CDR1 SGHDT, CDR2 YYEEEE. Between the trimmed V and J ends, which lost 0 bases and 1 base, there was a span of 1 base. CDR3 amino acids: CASSLANTEAFF. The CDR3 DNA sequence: TGTGCCAGCAGCTTGGCGAACACTGAAGCTTTCTTT.

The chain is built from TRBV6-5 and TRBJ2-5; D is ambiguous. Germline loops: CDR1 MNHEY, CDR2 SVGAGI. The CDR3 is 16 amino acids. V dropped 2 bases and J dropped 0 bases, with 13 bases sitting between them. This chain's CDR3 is CASSYLFSRYQETQYF. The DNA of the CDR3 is TGTGCCAGCAGTTACCTCTTCTCCCGGTACCAAGAGACCCAGTACTTC.

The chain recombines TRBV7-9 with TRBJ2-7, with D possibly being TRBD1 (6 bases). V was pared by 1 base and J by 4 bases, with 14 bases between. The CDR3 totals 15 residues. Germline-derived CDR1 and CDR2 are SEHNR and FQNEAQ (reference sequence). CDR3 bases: TGTGCCAGCAGCTTAGGGACAGACTCACTATACGAGCAGTACTTC. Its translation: CASSLGTDSLYEQYF.

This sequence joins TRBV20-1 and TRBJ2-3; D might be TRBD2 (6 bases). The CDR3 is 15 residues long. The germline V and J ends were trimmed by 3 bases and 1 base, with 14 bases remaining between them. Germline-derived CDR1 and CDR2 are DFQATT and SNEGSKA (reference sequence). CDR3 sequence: CSASYWGTGTDTQYF. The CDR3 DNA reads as TGCAGTGCTAGTTACTGGGGGACTGGCACAGATACGCAGTATTTT.

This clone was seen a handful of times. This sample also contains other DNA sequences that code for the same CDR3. The CDR3 loop reads CASSFSGDTEAFF. The CDR3 coding sequence is TGTGCCAGCAGTTTCTCGGGTGACACTGAAGCTTTCTTT. This chain connects TRBV12-3 or TRBV12-4 to TRBJ1-1; D is ambiguous. CDR3 length: 13 residues. Trimming left V 3 bases short and J 3 bases short, with 8 bases between.

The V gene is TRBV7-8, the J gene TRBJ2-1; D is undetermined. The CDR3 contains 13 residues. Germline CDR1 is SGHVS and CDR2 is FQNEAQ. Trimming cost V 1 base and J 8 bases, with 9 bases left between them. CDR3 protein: CASSLEGYYEQFF. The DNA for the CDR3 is TGTGCCAGCAGCTTAGAGGGTTACTATGAGCAGTTCTTC. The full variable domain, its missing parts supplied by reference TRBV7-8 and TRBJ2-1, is GAGVSQSPRYKVAKRGQDVALRCDPISGHVSLFWYQQALGQGPEFLTYFQNEAQLDKSGLPSDRFFAERPEGSVSTLKIQRTQQEDSAVYLCASSLEGYYEQFFGPGTRLTVL.

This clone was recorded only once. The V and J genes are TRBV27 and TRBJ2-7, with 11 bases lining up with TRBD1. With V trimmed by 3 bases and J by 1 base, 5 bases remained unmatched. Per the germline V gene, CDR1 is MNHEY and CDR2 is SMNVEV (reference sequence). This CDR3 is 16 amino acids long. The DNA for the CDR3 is TGTGCCAGCAGTTTTTCCGGGACAGGGGGTTCCTACGAGCAGTACTTC. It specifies CASSFSGTGGSYEQYF.

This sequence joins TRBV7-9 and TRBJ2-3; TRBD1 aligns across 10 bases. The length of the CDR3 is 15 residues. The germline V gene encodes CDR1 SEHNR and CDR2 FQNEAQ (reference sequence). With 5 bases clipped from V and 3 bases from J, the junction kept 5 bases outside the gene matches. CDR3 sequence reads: CASSPGTGETDTQYF. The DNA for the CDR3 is TGTGCCAGCAGCCCCGGGACAGGGGAAACAGATACGCAGTATTTT.

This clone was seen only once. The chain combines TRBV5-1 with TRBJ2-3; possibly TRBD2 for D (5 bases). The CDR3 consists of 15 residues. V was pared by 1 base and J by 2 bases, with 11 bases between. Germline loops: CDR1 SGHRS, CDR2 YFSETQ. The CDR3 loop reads CASSLYTGVTDTQYF. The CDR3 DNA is TGCGCCAGCAGCTTGTATACCGGGGTCACAGATACGCAGTATTTT.

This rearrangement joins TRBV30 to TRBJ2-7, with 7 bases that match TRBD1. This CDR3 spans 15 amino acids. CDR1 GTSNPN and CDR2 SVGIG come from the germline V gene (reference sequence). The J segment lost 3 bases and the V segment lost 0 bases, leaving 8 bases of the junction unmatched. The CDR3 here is CAWSVEGAEFYEQYF. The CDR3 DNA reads TGTGCCTGGAGTGTAGAGGGGGCGGAATTCTACGAGCAGTACTTC.